This is a list of T cell receptor beta chains from one sample in a study of control samples from healthy donors and cancer patients. Sequencing was performed with immunoSEQ multiplex PCR; in TCRdb, only in-frame clones are kept and a portion is missing. The sample lists about 150,000 clones; 85% to 95% were seen once. The material sequenced was blood. All receptors come from a man aged 50 to 59 in good health. CDR3s include the opening cysteine and the closing phenylalanine or tryptophan. The order of the fields is J gene, V gene, CDR3 protein.

J: TRBJ1-6; V: TRBV3-1/TRBV3-2; CDR3: CASSQETGTGNSPLHF
J: TRBJ2-7; V: TRBV11-2; CDR3: CASSFLRSGTDNYEQYF
J: TRBJ1-3; V: TRBV11-2; CDR3: CASRLTGFSGNTIYF
J: TRBJ1-2; V: TRBV6-5; CDR3: CARRSDGPGGGYTF
J: TRBJ2-1; V: TRBV4-1; CDR3: CASSQDFGLLTSYNEQFF
J: TRBJ2-2; V: TRBV7-9; CDR3: CASSHGQGQTGELFF
J: TRBJ2-5; V: TRBV7-9; CDR3: CASSLKETQYF
J: TRBJ2-3; V: TRBV24-1; CDR3: CATSDVGGTPSTDTQYF
J: TRBJ2-3; V: TRBV6-5; CDR3: CASRGYSSTDTQYF
J: TRBJ1-1; V: TRBV6-5; CDR3: CASRPKKGDTEAFF
J: TRBJ1-5; V: TRBV19; CDR3: CASSMIYQPQHF
J: TRBJ1-2; V: TRBV6-5; CDR3: CASRFSEGSGYTF
J: TRBJ1-6; V: TRBV19; CDR3: CASSPEDSPLHF
J: TRBJ2-1; V: TRBV4-1; CDR3: CASSRVPLAGGTYNEQFF
J: TRBJ2-1; V: TRBV12-3/TRBV12-4; CDR3: CASSGLAGDQQFF
J: TRBJ2-7; V: TRBV3-1/TRBV3-2; CDR3: CASSQAMGQGATRYEQYF
J: TRBJ2-5; V: TRBV9; CDR3: CASSPSGTTRLYQETQYF
J: TRBJ1-3; V: TRBV19; CDR3: CASSLGFQLPTIYF
J: TRBJ2-7; V: TRBV11-2; CDR3: CASSLGAGVPYEQYF
J: TRBJ2-5; V: TRBV29-1; CDR3: CSVGTGGGQETQYF
J: TRBJ2-3; V: TRBV3-1/TRBV3-2; CDR3: CASSPGTITDTQYF
J: TRBJ2-7; V: TRBV6-5; CDR3: CASIRGHTYEQYF
J: TRBJ1-5; V: TRBV23-1; CDR3: CASSVGVPTQPQHF
J: TRBJ1-5; V: TRBV28; CDR3: CASRRVAGGAGNQPQHF
J: TRBJ1-5; V: TRBV5-4; CDR3: CASSLGGQGGQPQHF
J: TRBJ1-6; V: TRBV25-1; CDR3: CASSLITGGNSPLHF
J: TRBJ1-2; V: TRBV12-3/TRBV12-4; CDR3: CASSLGGLYGYTF
J: TRBJ1-4; V: TRBV28; CDR3: CASTTGGTNEKLFF
J: TRBJ1-5; V: TRBV7-9; CDR3: CASSLEEALGGVRQPQHF
J: TRBJ1-2; V: TRBV28; CDR3: CASTPGPANYGYTF
J: TRBJ2-1; V: TRBV3-1/TRBV3-2; CDR3: CASSSSQREQFF
J: TRBJ2-1; V: TRBV5-1; CDR3: CASSRIAGGNNEQFF
J: TRBJ2-7; V: TRBV18; CDR3: CASSPTSGSFDEQYF
J: TRBJ2-7; V: TRBV7-9; CDR3: CASSLDYDRRSYEQYF
J: TRBJ2-6; V: TRBV10-2; CDR3: CASSDRGSSGANVLTF
J: TRBJ2-2; V: TRBV7-9; CDR3: CASSPSLTGELFF
J: TRBJ2-7; V: TRBV27; CDR3: CASSSTRLNYEQYF
J: TRBJ1-4; V: TRBV7-9; CDR3: CASSSYNGQGNEKLFF
J: TRBJ2-3; V: TRBV5-1; CDR3: CASSFSGDRTDTQYF
J: TRBJ1-1; V: TRBV28; CDR3: CASRQGLMNTEAFF
J: TRBJ2-7; V: TRBV28; CDR3: CASSYHYEQYF
J: TRBJ2-7; V: TRBV3-1/TRBV3-2; CDR3: CASSFGQGNSYEQYF
J: TRBJ2-5; V: TRBV19; CDR3: CASSESTGGTLETQYF
J: TRBJ1-2; V: TRBV29-1; CDR3: CSVEGARGYGYTF
J: TRBJ1-2; V: TRBV28; CDR3: CASRLHASDRGVRSYGYTF
J: TRBJ2-5; V: TRBV7-8; CDR3: CASSSTGYQETQYF